The clone carrying this TCR beta chain was picked up one time. This sample is drawn from a study of T cells in Graves' hyperthyroidism and ophthalmopathy. The CDR3 has 13 residues. V lost 8 bases and J lost 4; bases outside the gene matches: 6. Germline-derived CDR1 and CDR2 are SGHVS and FNYEAQ. TCR beta CDR3 regions were amplified from RNA transcripts. Primed by the HTBI set, a first-round RT-PCR was run on the TCR CDR3. Via MiXCR, TCRdb re-called the multiplex PCR reads, giving one row per CDR3 protein. Here the sample spans approximately 590,000 distinct CDR3 sequences, roughly 50% being singletons.

The clonotype was recovered from a woman between 18 and 29 years old with Graves' hyperthyroidism. This sequence joins TRBV7-6 and TRBJ1-1; the match to TRBD1 covers 8 bases. Sequencing was done on a sample of peripheral blood or thyroid tissue (not recorded which). In nucleotides, the CDR3 is TGTGCCAGCGCCAGGGGGCTGGGCACTGAAGCTTTCTTT. Its protein product is CASARGLGTEAFF.